This TCR beta chain was sequenced in a study of blood T cells in healthy people across ages. The sample holds many counts of this clonotype. A minimum of 6.5 million PBMCs was isolated per sample. Through a sample-barcoded 5' primer and a J-beta primer mix, a second PCR was run for 7 to 11 cycles. TCRdb used MiXCR to reprocess the 5' RACE reads, holding one entry per CDR3 protein. The repertoire holds over a million distinct CDR3 sequences, more than 35% seen once, with around 18% in the top ten. V shed 0 bases, J shed 4 bases, and the junction held 2 bases outside the gene matches. CDR1 is MNHEY and CDR2 is SMNVEV in the germline V gene (reference sequence). This CDR3 spans 15 amino acids.

The sequencing input was blood. The chain carries TRBV27 and TRBJ2-3; 9 nucleotides agree with TRBD1. This receptor was taken from a woman in her sixties in good health. In nucleotides, the CDR3 is TGTGCCAGCAGTTTATCACAGGGGGCCCCAGATACGCAGTATTTT. This encodes CASSLSQGAPDTQYF.